Listed below are T cell receptor beta chains from one sample, sequenced in a study of T cell responses to AZD1222 COVID-19 vaccine. TCRdb's table, derived via immunoSEQ multiplex PCR, lists solely in-frame clones and lacks some. Found here are about 110,000 clones, about 90% of them singletons; the top ten hold just under 10%. The sample consisted of peripheral blood, taken on day 0 of AZD1222 vaccination. These receptors all come from an adult in good health. Both conserved end residues are part of each CDR3. A D gene is named only where the DNA matches it firmly. Size tells how often a clone was seen (once, few, many) or the class of an expanded clone, and some rows leave it out.

cdr3_nt: TGTGCCAGCAGTTTCTTCAGTCAGCCCCAGCATTTT
cdr3_aa: CASSFFSQPQHF
d_call: -
j_call: TRBJ1-5
v_call: TRBV27
clone_size: -

cdr3_nt: TGTGCCAGCAGTAACTCCGGGACAGGGGAGGGTGGCTACACCTTC
cdr3_aa: CASSNSGTGEGGYTF
d_call: TRBD1
j_call: TRBJ1-2
v_call: TRBV6-5
clone_size: -

cdr3_nt: TGTGCCAGTAGTACCAAAGTGGACATTCCACTTCAAGAGACCCAGTACTTC
cdr3_aa: CASSTKVDIPLQETQYF
d_call: -
j_call: TRBJ2-5
v_call: TRBV19
clone_size: -

cdr3_nt: TGCGCCAGCAGCTTGGGTTTCGGGACAGGGGGAGACACCATATATTTT
cdr3_aa: CASSLGFGTGGDTIYF
d_call: TRBD1
j_call: TRBJ1-3
v_call: TRBV5-1
clone_size: few

cdr3_nt: TGTGCCTGGAATTTCCCGGGGGGGGCGTGGGAGCAGTACTTC
cdr3_aa: CAWNFPGGAWEQYF
d_call: TRBD2
j_call: TRBJ2-7
v_call: TRBV30
clone_size: -

cdr3_nt: TGTGCCAGCAGGGAGGGGGCTGGCAATCAGCCCCAGCATTTT
cdr3_aa: CASREGAGNQPQHF
d_call: TRBD1
j_call: TRBJ1-5
v_call: TRBV2
clone_size: -

cdr3_nt: TGTGCCAGCAGCTTAGTAAGTGGTAACGAGCAGTACTTC
cdr3_aa: CASSLVSGNEQYF
d_call: -
j_call: TRBJ2-7
v_call: TRBV9
clone_size: -

cdr3_nt: TGTGCCAGCAGTGTACCGGGACCCTCGAACATTCAGTACTTC
cdr3_aa: CASSVPGPSNIQYF
d_call: -
j_call: TRBJ2-4
v_call: TRBV28
clone_size: -

cdr3_nt: TGTGCCAGCAGGCGGTCCACAGATACGCAGTATTTT
cdr3_aa: CASRRSTDTQYF
d_call: -
j_call: TRBJ2-3
v_call: TRBV28
clone_size: once

cdr3_nt: TGTGCCAGCAGCTTTGGGTCTTACTCTGGAAACACCATATATTTT
cdr3_aa: CASSFGSYSGNTIYF
d_call: -
j_call: TRBJ1-3
v_call: TRBV11-1
clone_size: -

cdr3_nt: TGTGCCTGGAGTGTACCGTGGACAGAACCTAATGAAAAACTGTTTTTT
cdr3_aa: CAWSVPWTEPNEKLFF
d_call: -
j_call: TRBJ1-4
v_call: TRBV30
clone_size: -

cdr3_nt: TGCGCCAGCAGCCAGGCCAACCTCGGGAGTTACAATGAGCAGTTCTTC
cdr3_aa: CASSQANLGSYNEQFF
d_call: -
j_call: TRBJ2-1
v_call: TRBV4-1
clone_size: -

cdr3_nt: TGTGCCAGCAGCTTGGCAGAGGGGGTCCGCTGGGATACGCAGTATTTT
cdr3_aa: CASSLAEGVRWDTQYF
d_call: -
j_call: TRBJ2-3
v_call: TRBV5-4
clone_size: -

cdr3_nt: TGTGCCAGCAGTTTCATTAGCGGGAGAAGTGCCGAGACCCAGTACTTC
cdr3_aa: CASSFISGRSAETQYF
d_call: TRBD2
j_call: TRBJ2-5
v_call: TRBV27
clone_size: -

cdr3_nt: TGTGCCAGCAGCCAAGTTTCGGGACTAGCGGGACTTTACAATGAGCAGTTCTTC
cdr3_aa: CASSQVSGLAGLYNEQFF
d_call: TRBD2
j_call: TRBJ2-1
v_call: TRBV3-1/TRBV3-2
clone_size: -

cdr3_nt: TGTGCCACCAGTGATTCGACAGGGAGGTCCTACAATGAGCAGTTCTTC
cdr3_aa: CATSDSTGRSYNEQFF
d_call: -
j_call: TRBJ2-1
v_call: TRBV24-1
clone_size: once

cdr3_nt: TGTGCCAGCAGCTTGGCTGTGGGTAACACCATATATTTT
cdr3_aa: CASSLAVGNTIYF
d_call: -
j_call: TRBJ1-3
v_call: TRBV5-4
clone_size: -

cdr3_nt: TGTGCCATCAGTGAGTCGGCGGGGGGATCTTGGACAGATACGCAGTATTTT
cdr3_aa: CAISESAGGSWTDTQYF
d_call: TRBD2
j_call: TRBJ2-3
v_call: TRBV10-3
clone_size: -

cdr3_nt: TGCGCCAGCAGCCCCCTGTGGGTGTCCCGTTCCGAGCAGTACTTC
cdr3_aa: CASSPLWVSRSEQYF
d_call: -
j_call: TRBJ2-7
v_call: TRBV4-1
clone_size: -

cdr3_nt: TGTGCCAGCAGTCCCTCTATCTGGAACACTGAAGCTTTCTTT
cdr3_aa: CASSPSIWNTEAFF
d_call: -
j_call: TRBJ1-1
v_call: TRBV6-5
clone_size: -

cdr3_nt: TGTGCCTGTGGCCCTAACCCCTACGAGCAGTACTTC
cdr3_aa: CACGPNPYEQYF
d_call: -
j_call: TRBJ2-7
v_call: TRBV6-5
clone_size: -

cdr3_nt: TGTGCCAGCAAACTTCCAGGGGCCGGGGAGACCCAGTACTTC
cdr3_aa: CASKLPGAGETQYF
d_call: -
j_call: TRBJ2-5
v_call: TRBV11-2
clone_size: -

cdr3_nt: TGTGCCAGCAGCCAAGATTGGGGGTGGGGGAGCGGCAATCAGCCCCAGCATTTT
cdr3_aa: CASSQDWGWGSGNQPQHF
d_call: -
j_call: TRBJ1-5
v_call: TRBV4-2
clone_size: -

cdr3_nt: TGTGCCAGTAGTATAAGCTACTATGGCTACACCTTC
cdr3_aa: CASSISYYGYTF
d_call: -
j_call: TRBJ1-2
v_call: TRBV19
clone_size: once

cdr3_nt: TGTGCCAGTAGGGCCGGGACAGGGGTCACTGAAGCTTTCTTT
cdr3_aa: CASRAGTGVTEAFF
d_call: TRBD1
j_call: TRBJ1-1
v_call: TRBV19
clone_size: once

cdr3_nt: TGTGCCAGCAGCCAAGAACCCGACTCCCTCTACGAGCAGTACTTC
cdr3_aa: CASSQEPDSLYEQYF
d_call: -
j_call: TRBJ2-7
v_call: TRBV4-2
clone_size: few

cdr3_nt: TGTGCCAGCGGTGTGGCGGGGGCCAACGTCCTGACTTTC
cdr3_aa: CASGVAGANVLTF
d_call: -
j_call: TRBJ2-6
v_call: TRBV2
clone_size: -

cdr3_nt: TGTGCCAGCAGCACCCGGGGTAGCGGGGTCGACGAGCAGTACTTC
cdr3_aa: CASSTRGSGVDEQYF
d_call: TRBD2
j_call: TRBJ2-7
v_call: TRBV11-2
clone_size: -

cdr3_nt: TGCGCCAGCAGCTTGGGGGTACAGGCCTACGAGCAGTACTTC
cdr3_aa: CASSLGVQAYEQYF
d_call: -
j_call: TRBJ2-7
v_call: TRBV5-1
clone_size: -

cdr3_nt: TGTGCCAGCAGCCAAGATCCGGGGCGGGAGACTGAAGCTTTCTTT
cdr3_aa: CASSQDPGRETEAFF
d_call: -
j_call: TRBJ1-1
v_call: TRBV3-1/TRBV3-2
clone_size: -

cdr3_nt: TGTGCCAGTAGTACCTCAGGGGGCCGGTATCAGCCCCAGCATTTT
cdr3_aa: CASSTSGGRYQPQHF
d_call: TRBD1
j_call: TRBJ1-5
v_call: TRBV19
clone_size: -

cdr3_nt: TGTGCCAGCAGCCCTGGAGGGGACTCCCCGGGCGAGCAGTACTTC
cdr3_aa: CASSPGGDSPGEQYF
d_call: -
j_call: TRBJ2-7
v_call: TRBV5-4
clone_size: -

cdr3_nt: TGTGCCAGCAGCTTAGAGGGGGCAGGCTATGGCTACACCTTC
cdr3_aa: CASSLEGAGYGYTF
d_call: TRBD1
j_call: TRBJ1-2
v_call: TRBV7-8
clone_size: -

cdr3_nt: TGTGCCAGTAGTTTAGTTAGCGGATCCTACGAGCAGTACTTC
cdr3_aa: CASSLVSGSYEQYF
d_call: -
j_call: TRBJ2-7
v_call: TRBV19
clone_size: -

cdr3_nt: TGTGCCAGCATGTTAAACAGGGAGAAAGTAAGTCGAGCTTTCTTT
cdr3_aa: CASMLNREKVSRAFF
d_call: -
j_call: TRBJ1-1
v_call: TRBV6-5
clone_size: -

cdr3_nt: TGTGCTAGTGGTTTGACCCGGGGGGGGCTTTACGAAAAACTGTTTTTT
cdr3_aa: CASGLTRGGLYEKLFF
d_call: -
j_call: TRBJ1-4
v_call: TRBV12-5
clone_size: -

cdr3_nt: TGTGCCAGCAGCTTACGGCCCGGGACAGGGGGCAACTATGGCTACACCTTC
cdr3_aa: CASSLRPGTGGNYGYTF
d_call: TRBD1
j_call: TRBJ1-2
v_call: TRBV7-9
clone_size: -

cdr3_nt: TGTGCCAGTAACACATATATCGGCGGGAATGAGCAGTTCTTC
cdr3_aa: CASNTYIGGNEQFF
d_call: -
j_call: TRBJ2-1
v_call: TRBV19
clone_size: -

cdr3_nt: TGTGCCAGCAGGCTCACAGCCGGGGGAGGCTACACCTTC
cdr3_aa: CASRLTAGGGYTF
d_call: -
j_call: TRBJ1-2
v_call: TRBV7-8
clone_size: -

cdr3_nt: TGTGCCAGTAGTATACTGGTGGGCGAAAAACTGTTTTTT
cdr3_aa: CASSILVGEKLFF
d_call: -
j_call: TRBJ1-4
v_call: TRBV19
clone_size: -

cdr3_nt: TGTGCCTGGAGCGGACTCGGGGGTCCCCCACGAAGCTCTGGAAACACCATATATTTT
cdr3_aa: CAWSGLGGPPRSSGNTIYF
d_call: -
j_call: TRBJ1-3
v_call: TRBV30
clone_size: few

cdr3_nt: TGCGCCAGCAGTCAATCTCACAGGGCGGGTAAGTTCTCTGGAAACACCATATATTTT
cdr3_aa: CASSQSHRAGKFSGNTIYF
d_call: -
j_call: TRBJ1-3
v_call: TRBV23-1
clone_size: -

cdr3_nt: TGTGCCAGTATCTATACAGGACAGGGCTATGGCTACACCTTC
cdr3_aa: CASIYTGQGYGYTF
d_call: TRBD1
j_call: TRBJ1-2
v_call: TRBV19
clone_size: -

cdr3_nt: TGTGCCAGCAGCCAACAGGACAGAATATACAATGAGCAGTTCTTC
cdr3_aa: CASSQQDRIYNEQFF
d_call: -
j_call: TRBJ2-1
v_call: TRBV7-8
clone_size: -

cdr3_nt: TGCAGTGCTAGAGCCACCCGAGACGCTTTCTTT
cdr3_aa: CSARATRDAFF
d_call: -
j_call: TRBJ1-1
v_call: TRBV20-1
clone_size: -